This is a list of T cell receptor beta chains from one sample in a study of response to subunit inactivated influenza vaccine. In TCRdb, the RT-PCR reads were re-called with MiXCR into one record per CDR3 protein. The sample consists of a few hundred thousand distinct CDR3 sequences, around 11% of them appearing once. The same sample was also used in a study of T cells expressing NK-cell markers.

Sequenced here: PBMCs from blood, sampled on the day of vaccination. Receptors were obtained from a man aged 50 to 60 who received an inactivated influenza vaccine. Both conserved end residues are part of each CDR3. D genes are given only for firm matches. Expanded clones get a size class; other rows say once, few or many, or leave the size out.

J gene | clone size | D gene | V gene | CDR3 protein | CDR3 DNA
TRBJ2-7 | . | . | TRBV4-3 | CASSLSLGRQIDSYEQYF | TGCGCCAGCAGCCTCTCCTTAGGAAGGCAAATCGACTCCTACGAGCAGTACTTC
TRBJ2-7 | few | . | TRBV2 | CASRTYGEQYF | TGTGCCAGCAGGACTTATGGCGAGCAGTACTTC
TRBJ1-1 | few | . | TRBV5-4 | CASSIGQKNTEAFF | TGTGCCAGCAGCATTGGACAGAAGAACACTGAAGCTTTCTTT
TRBJ1-2 | . | . | TRBV20-1 | CSASLRDYGYTF | TGCAGTGCTAGTCTCAGGGACTATGGCTACACCTTC
TRBJ2-3 | many | TRBD2 | TRBV5-1 | CASSWRGAKEDTQYF | TGCGCCAGCTCGTGGCGGGGGGCCAAGGAAGATACGCAGTATTTT
TRBJ1-1 | . | . | TRBV12-3/TRBV12-4 | CASSLMGLTEAFF | TGTGCCAGCAGTTTAATGGGGCTCACTGAAGCTTTCTTT
TRBJ2-3 | . | . | TRBV6-5 | CASSTGPSTQYF | TGTGCCAGCAGTACTGGGCCCTCTACGCAGTATTTT
TRBJ2-7 | . | TRBD2 | TRBV11-2 | CASSFGGGAYEQYF | TGTGCCAGCAGCTTCGGGGGGGGGGCCTACGAGCAGTACTTC
TRBJ1-2 | . | . | TRBV24-1 | CATSDPAGRGYTF | TGTGCCACCAGTGATCCCGCAGGTCGCGGCTACACCTTC
TRBJ1-1 | few | . | TRBV2 | CASPTRGTEAFF | TGTGCCAGCCCCACTCGAGGGACTGAAGCTTTCTTT